The following is a TCR beta chain sequence with its context. The data were taken from a study of blood T cell repertoires in COVID-19. Study as a whole: Researchers got acute and convalescent COVID-19 samples from the United States, Italy and Spain. PBMCs, B-cell-depleted T cells, or T cells were the source of the cDNA or gDNA that made up the material.

The CDR3 length is 15 residues. From germline, CDR1 is SNHLY and CDR2 FYNNEI. The ends lost 9 bases at V and 0 bases at J; junction bases unmatched: 11. Authors' processing steps: Amplification from reference gene primers served as the basis for estimated nucleated cell counts. Clones were sequenced by immunoSEQ multiplex PCR, and TCRdb holds only the in-frame ones, with some missing. V and J calls and clone size are given by that table; D and trimming were obtained from the DNA. The table lists roughly 100,000 clones, more than 80% of them singletons. The clonotype was recovered from a human donor in a cohort sampled during active COVID-19. This chain uses TRBV2 with TRBJ2-7; TRBD1 matches 7 bases. The sequencing input was peripheral blood. The CDR3 coding sequence is TGTGCCAGTGGGAAAGGACAGGCGTTCTCCTACGAGCAGTACTTC. It yields the protein CASGKGQAFSYEQYF.